This is a list of T cell receptor beta chains from one sample in a study of blood T cell repertoires in COVID-19. Sequenced by immunoSEQ multiplex PCR; TCRdb stores in-frame clones only, minus some. The table has 90,000 to 150,000 clones, less than 85% seen once. The source material was peripheral blood. These receptors were obtained from a man in his fifties with acute or convalescent COVID-19. Each CDR3 is given with its conserved first and last residue. The D gene is left open where the match is weak. Rows give clone size only sometimes, using once, few, many, or a class for an expanded clone.

>TRBV7-9|TRBJ2-3|TRBD2|.
CASSLASGKRADTQYF
TGTGCCAGCAGCTTGGCTAGCGGGAAGCGCGCAGATACGCAGTATTTT
>TRBV18|TRBJ1-1|.|.
CASSPYQENTEAFF
TGTGCCAGCTCACCATACCAGGAGAACACTGAAGCTTTCTTT
>TRBV12-3/TRBV12-4|TRBJ1-2|.|.
CASRGDGNYGYTF
TGTGCCAGCAGAGGGGATGGGAACTATGGCTACACCTTC
>TRBV24-1|TRBJ2-3|TRBD2|.
CATSSSGERDTQYF
TGTGCCACCAGTTCGAGCGGGGAGAGAGATACGCAGTATTTT
>TRBV18|TRBJ1-6|.|.
CASSLSAVDSPLHF
TGTGCCAGCTCACTTTCCGCGGTAGATTCACCCCTCCACTTT
>TRBV28|TRBJ1-4|TRBD1|few
CASRGADRGFEKLFF
TGTGCCAGCAGGGGGGCGGACAGGGGATTTGAAAAACTGTTTTTT
>TRBV28|TRBJ1-1|.|.
CASISGSRTTNTEAFF
TGTGCCAGCATTTCCGGCTCTAGGACAACAAACACTGAAGCTTTCTTT
>TRBV4-1|TRBJ2-7|.|.
CASSQDLREVNYEQYF
TGCGCCAGCAGCCAAGATTTAAGGGAGGTAAACTACGAGCAGTACTTC
>TRBV11-2|TRBJ2-2|.|few
CAGERTMNTGELFF
TGTGCCGGCGAGAGGACAATGAACACCGGGGAGCTGTTTTTT
>TRBV4-1|TRBJ2-7|TRBD2|.
CASSRLAGGNYEQYF
TGCGCCAGCAGTCGACTAGCGGGGGGCAACTACGAGCAGTACTTC
>TRBV10-3|TRBJ2-6|TRBD1|.
CAIRPGQGARDSLGANVLTF
TGTGCCATCAGGCCGGGACAGGGGGCGCGGGACTCTTTAGGGGCCAACGTCCTGACTTTC
>TRBV6-2/TRBV6-3|TRBJ2-5|TRBD1|.
CASSVDRGHGETQYF
TGTGCCAGCAGCGTCGACAGGGGGCATGGGGAGACCCAGTACTTC